These 29 T cell receptor beta chains were all obtained from the same sample, sequenced in a study of blood T cell repertoires in COVID-19 (dated by TCRdb to 2018 to 2021). The method behind the library was the immunoSEQ multiplex PCR assay. TCRdb retrieved this table from immuneACCESS and kept in-frame rearrangements only. Not all clones are present; in checked studies, unresolved V genes account for under half, and no reason is known for the remainder. Here the sample has about 420,000 clones; about 87% occur a single time. Together, the top ten hold less than 0.95% of the sample. Sequencing input: peripheral blood. Receptors originate from a man aged 18 to 30 with COVID-19, enrolled during active disease.

The CDR3 loop reads CASSQDLTGGLFF. The DNA of the CDR3 is TGTGCCAGCAGCCAAGATTTAACGGGTGGGCTGTTTTTT. This chain links TRBV14 with TRBJ2-2; D uncertain. CDR1 SGHDN and CDR2 FVKESK come from the germline V gene. V was trimmed by 0 bases and J by 13 bases, leaving 12 bases between them. This CDR3 is 13 amino acids long.

The chain combines TRBV27 with TRBJ2-1, with D possibly being TRBD1 (6 bases). In germline, CDR1 is MNHEY, CDR2 SMNVEV (reference sequence). The CDR3 runs 13 residues. V lost 7 bases and J lost 8, with 15 bases in between. CDR3 sequence (DNA): TGTGCCAGCACTCATCTCAGGGGTGATGAGCAGTTCTTC. Its protein is CASTHLRGDEQFF.

The chain recombines TRBV11-3 with TRBJ2-1, with D perhaps TRBD2 (5 bases). CDR1 is SGHNT and CDR2 is YENEEA in the germline V gene. This CDR3 region has 13 residues. The V end was cut by 4 bases, the J end by 6 bases, with 10 bases between. The CDR3 here is CASSWTLANEQFF. The CDR3 coding sequence is TGTGCCAGCAGCTGGACTCTAGCCAATGAGCAGTTCTTC.

This chain joins TRBV30 and TRBJ2-3; TRBD2 might be the D (5 bases). Germline V CDR1 and CDR2: GTSNPN, SVGIG (reference sequence). The CDR3 extends over 12 amino acids. Trimming pared 7 bases from V and 10 bases from J, leaving 18 bases between. As DNA, the CDR3 is TGTGCCTCGACGGACGGAGGTGGCGCGCAGTATTTT. It translates to CASTDGGGAQYF.

The chain joins TRBV9 to TRBJ2-1; 11 bases map to TRBD2. V lost 0 bases, J lost 7 bases, and 6 bases stayed unmatched. CDR1 and CDR2 from the germline V gene are SGDLS and YYNGEE. The CDR3 sequence is 16 residues long. This CDR3 reads CASSVALGLAANEQFF. DNA of the CDR3: TGTGCCAGCAGCGTAGCTCTGGGACTAGCGGCAAATGAGCAGTTCTTC.

To note about this clone: Other DNA sequences in the sample encode the same CDR3. The chain is built from TRBV29-1 and TRBJ1-1; possibly TRBD1 for D (6 bases). The CDR3 loop spans 13 amino acids. Between the trimmed V and J ends, which lost 6 bases and 0 bases, there was a span of 11 bases. The germline V gene encodes CDR1 SQVTM and CDR2 ANQGSEA. The CDR3 sequence: CSVAGVLNTEAFF. The CDR3 bases are TGCAGCGTCGCAGGGGTTTTGAACACTGAAGCTTTCTTT.

The chain carries TRBV5-5 and TRBJ2-1; D is ambiguous. V was cut by 4 bases and J by 5 bases, with 7 bases left in between. In germline, CDR1 is SGHKS, CDR2 YYEKEE (reference sequence). The CDR3 covers 12 residues. The CDR3 DNA sequence: TGTGCCAGCAGCGTAGCCCACAATGAGCAGTTCTTC. Amino acids: CASSVAHNEQFF.

This sequence joins TRBV6-2 or TRBV6-3 and TRBJ2-3; 15 positions agree with TRBD2. Germline V gene lookup returns CDR1 MNHEY and CDR2 SVGEGT. CDR3 length: 15 amino acids. Trimming took 4 bases from V and 6 from J; bases not matched to a gene: 2. Here the CDR3 reads CASSSGTSGRDTQYF. CDR3 DNA sequence: TGTGCCAGCAGTTCCGGGACTAGCGGGAGGGATACGCAGTATTTT.

The chain joins TRBV10-3 to TRBJ2-7, with 7 bases aligning to TRBD2. The trim removed 4 bases at V and 0 bases at J, leaving 18 bases unmatched. The CDR3 totals 19 residues. CDR1 and CDR2 (germline): ENHRY, SYGVKD. Written as DNA, the CDR3 is TGTGCCATCAGTGCTCCCTCGGGGGGTGGGCCCTTATCCTCCTACGAGCAGTACTTC. This codes for CAISAPSGGGPLSSYEQYF.

This chain uses TRBV5-6 with TRBJ2-5, with 11 bases matching TRBD2. The length of the CDR3 is 17 residues. Germline CDR1 SGHDT, CDR2 YYEEEE. The junction had 7 bases not matched to a gene; V was cut back by 3 bases and J by 0 bases. The DNA for the CDR3 is TGTGCCAGCAGCTCTAGCGGGAGGTCCATTTACCAAGAGACCCAGTACTTC. This sequence encodes CASSSSGRSIYQETQYF.

The gene calls are TRBV12-5 and TRBJ1-6; D gene uncertain. Trimming pared 0 bases from V and 7 bases from J, leaving 13 bases between. The germline CDR1 and CDR2 sequences are LGHNT and FRNRAP. The CDR3 is 16 residues long. CDR3 DNA sequence: TGTGCTAGTGGTTTGGTACCGGGGATTAAAAATTCACCCCTCCACTTT. Encoded protein: CASGLVPGIKNSPLHF.

V is TRBV7-8 and J is TRBJ2-3; 14 bases align to TRBD2. From germline, CDR1 is SGHVS and CDR2 FQNEAQ. The length of the CDR3 is 17 residues. The J segment lost 2 bases and the V segment lost 4 bases, leaving 5 bases of the junction unmatched. The CDR3 DNA sequence: TGTGCCAGCAGCTCCAGGACTAGCGGGGGGTACACAGATACGCAGTATTTT. Residues: CASSSRTSGGYTDTQYF.

The genes are TRBV6-1 and TRBJ2-6; D possibly corresponds to TRBD1 (5 bases). CDR1 is MNHNS and CDR2 is SASEGT in the germline V gene. The length of the CDR3 is 17 residues. V dropped 4 bases and J dropped 1 base, with 14 bases sitting between them. CDR3 sequence reads: CASSGGRVGSGANVLTF. CDR3 in DNA: TGTGCCAGCAGTGGAGGCAGGGTTGGGTCTGGGGCCAACGTCCTGACTTTC.

This chain uses TRBV3-1 (or the pseudogene TRBV3-2) with TRBJ2-7; 7 bases are shared with TRBD2. The germline gives CDR1 LGHDT, CDR2 YNNKEL (reference sequence). The CDR3 has 14 residues. V was pared by 4 bases and J by 2 bases, with 5 bases of the junction left unmatched. This CDR3 reads CASSLRDYTYEQYF. DNA of the CDR3: TGTGCCAGCAGCCTCCGGGACTACACCTACGAGCAGTACTTC.

The chain has TRBV7-9 and TRBJ2-6; D call uncertain. The CDR3 sequence is 19 residues long. Per the germline V gene, CDR1 is SEHNR and CDR2 is FQNEAQ (reference sequence). V was clipped by 2 bases and J by 1 base, with 18 bases between them. The CDR3 region has the DNA TGTGCCAGCAGCTTATTAGCCAGTTTCGGTCTTTCTGGGGCCAACGTCCTGACTTTC. It yields the protein CASSLLASFGLSGANVLTF.

The chain employs TRBV2 and TRBJ1-2, with D unresolved. CDR1 is SNHLY, CDR2 FYNNEI, per germline. The CDR3 runs to 11 residues. Trimming took 7 bases from V and 2 from J, leaving 5 bases between them. CDR3 sequence: CASKTNYGYTF. The CDR3 nucleotides read TGTGCCAGCAAAACAAACTATGGCTACACCTTC.

The chain links TRBV30 to TRBJ1-2, with D tentatively TRBD1 (5 bases). Germline CDR1 and CDR2: GTSNPN and SVGIG (reference sequence). V lost 2 bases to trimming and J lost 8 bases, with 9 bases between them. CDR3 size: 11 residues. CDR3 protein: CAWSRRGGYTF. DNA for the CDR3: TGTGCCTGGAGTAGGAGGGGAGGCTACACCTTC.

The rearrangement joins TRBV12-3 or TRBV12-4 to TRBJ2-7, with 7 bases lining up with TRBD1. CDR3 length: 13 residues. The ends lost 6 bases at V and 7 bases at J; junction bases unmatched: 9. The CDR3 is CASRLQGLSEQYF. The CDR3 DNA follows: TGTGCCAGCAGATTACAGGGGTTGAGTGAGCAGTACTTC.

V and J are TRBV6-1 and TRBJ2-5; TRBD2 agrees at 11 bases. The V gene end was trimmed by 2 bases and the J gene end by 0 bases; junction bases not matched to a gene: 2. The CDR3 has 16 amino acids. Germline CDR1 reads MNHNS; CDR2 reads SASEGT. CDR3 region: CASSELAGGYQETQYF. The CDR3 DNA is TGTGCCAGCAGTGAACTAGCGGGGGGATACCAAGAGACCCAGTACTTC.

The genes are TRBV14 and TRBJ2-5; 11 bases are shared with TRBD2. V shed 1 base and J 1 base; nucleotides not matched to a gene: 8. The CDR3 sequence is 18 residues long. From germline, CDR1 is SGHDN and CDR2 FVKESK. The CDR3 bases are TGTGCCAGCAGCCAAGGACTAGCGGGGCCAGGGTTCCAAGAGACCCAGTACTTC. Amino acids: CASSQGLAGPGFQETQYF.

The rearrangement links TRBV29-1 to TRBJ2-1, with D tentatively TRBD1 (6 bases). Germline V gives CDR1 SQVTM, CDR2 ANQGSEA. V dropped 4 bases and J dropped 5 bases, with 15 bases sitting between them. This CDR3 contains 14 residues. The CDR3 sequence is CSVARTAPDNEQFF. Here the CDR3 DNA reads TGCAGCGTTGCCCGGACAGCCCCGGACAATGAGCAGTTCTTC.

The J gene is TRBJ2-5, the V gene TRBV9; 10 nucleotides line up with TRBD2. Unmatched junction bases numbered 5, after V lost 3 bases and J lost 6 bases. Germline V gives CDR1 SGDLS, CDR2 YYNGEE. The CDR3 covers 14 residues. CDR3: CASSDRTSGKTQYF. CDR3 nucleotides: TGTGCCAGCAGCGATCGGACTAGCGGAAAGACCCAGTACTTC.

J is TRBJ1-2 and V is TRBV5-4; 9 bases match TRBD1. Germline-derived CDR1 and CDR2 are SGHNT and YYREEE (reference sequence). The CDR3 has 16 residues. V gave up 4 bases and J gave up 6 bases; unmatched junction bases: 13. The CDR3 coding sequence is TGTGCCAGCAGCCGGCCGAGGACAGGGGTTACGGATGGCTACACCTTC. The encoded protein is CASSRPRTGVTDGYTF.

This clone was observed a single time. This chain joins TRBV7-2 and TRBJ2-5; TRBD1 might be the D (5 bases). The CDR3 loop spans 15 amino acids. V gave up 2 bases and J gave up 1 base, with 11 bases separating them. CDR1 SGHTA and CDR2 FQGNSA come from the germline V gene. CDR3 sequence reads: CASSLNAGSQETQYF. In DNA form, the CDR3 reads TGTGCCAGCAGCTTAAATGCAGGGTCCCAAGAGACCCAGTACTTC.

This clone occurred a few times. J is TRBJ2-7 and V is TRBV2; no clear D. The CDR3 has 10 amino acids. Germline V gene data show CDR1 as SNHLY and CDR2 as FYNNEI. The V end lost 7 bases, the J end lost 7 bases, and 8 bases lay between the germline ends. CDR3 in amino acids: CASMLREQYF. The CDR3 DNA reads as TGTGCCAGCATGCTCAGGGAGCAGTACTTC.

V usage is TRBV28 and J usage is TRBJ2-5; possibly TRBD2 for D (5 bases). Germline V CDR1 and CDR2: MDHEN, SYDVKM. V shed 6 bases and J shed 5 bases, with 16 bases lying between them. The CDR3 contains 14 residues. The CDR3 DNA reads as TGTGCCAGCAGACCCCGTAGCGCCTTCGAGACCCAGTACTTC. Protein product: CASRPRSAFETQYF.

This chain connects TRBV6-1 to TRBJ1-2; D gene unclear. Trimming took 2 bases from V and 8 from J, leaving 12 bases between them. The CDR3 extends over 13 amino acids. The V gene's germline CDR1 is MNHNS and CDR2 SASEGT. CDR3 sequence (DNA): TGTGCCAGCAGTGAAACTCGGGGTCTGGGCTACACCTTC. As protein: CASSETRGLGYTF.

The V gene is TRBV7-9, the J gene TRBJ1-3; D is unclear. The germline gives CDR1 SEHNR, CDR2 FQNEAQ (reference sequence). The CDR3 runs to 16 residues. Trimming pared 5 bases from V and 3 bases from J, leaving 17 bases between. CDR3 amino acids: CASSPVAGLYGNTIYF. In nucleotides, the CDR3 is TGTGCCAGCAGCCCGGTCGCGGGGTTATATGGAAACACCATATATTTT. The full variable domain, its missing parts supplied by reference TRBV7-9 and TRBJ1-3, is DTGVSQNPRHKITKRGQNVTFRCDPISEHNRLYWYRQTLGQGPEFLTYFQNEAQLEKSRLLSDRFSAERPKGSFSTLEIQRTEQGDSAMYLCASSPVAGLYGNTIYFGEGSWLTVV.

V gene TRBV19 combines with J gene TRBJ1-1; D not resolved. V was shortened by 7 bases and J by 10 bases, with 10 bases between the two germline ends. Germline CDR1 is LNHDA and CDR2 is SQIVND (reference sequence). This CDR3 spans 10 amino acids. The CDR3 protein is CASIGEAAFF. CDR3 DNA sequence: TGTGCCAGTATCGGCGAGGCAGCTTTCTTT.